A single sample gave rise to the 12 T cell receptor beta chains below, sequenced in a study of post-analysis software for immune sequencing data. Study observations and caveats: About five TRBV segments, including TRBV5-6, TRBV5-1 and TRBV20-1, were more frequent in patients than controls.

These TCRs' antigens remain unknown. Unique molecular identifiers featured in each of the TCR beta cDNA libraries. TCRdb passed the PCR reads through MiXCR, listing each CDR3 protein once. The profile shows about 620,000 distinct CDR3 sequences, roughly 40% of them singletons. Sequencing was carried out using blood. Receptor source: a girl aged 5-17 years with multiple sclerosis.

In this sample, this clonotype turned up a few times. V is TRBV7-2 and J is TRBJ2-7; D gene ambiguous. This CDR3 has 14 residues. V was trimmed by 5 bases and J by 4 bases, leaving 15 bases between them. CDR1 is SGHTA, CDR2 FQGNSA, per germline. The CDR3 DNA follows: TGTGCCAGCAGCGTTTCTAGGCCCCCTTACGAGCAGTACTTC. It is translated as CASSVSRPPYEQYF.

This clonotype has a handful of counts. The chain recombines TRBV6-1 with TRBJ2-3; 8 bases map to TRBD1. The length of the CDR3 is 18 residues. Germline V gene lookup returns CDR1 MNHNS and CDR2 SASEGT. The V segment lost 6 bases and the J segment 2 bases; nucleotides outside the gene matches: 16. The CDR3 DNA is TGTGCCAGCAGCCGGACAGGGACCGCAGCCGCGGTCACAGATACGCAGTATTTT. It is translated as CASSRTGTAAAVTDTQYF.

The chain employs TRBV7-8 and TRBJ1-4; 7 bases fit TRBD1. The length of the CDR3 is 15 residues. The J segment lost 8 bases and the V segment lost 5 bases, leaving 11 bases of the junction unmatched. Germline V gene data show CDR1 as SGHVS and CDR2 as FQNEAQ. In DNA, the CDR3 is TGTGCCAGCAGCGCCTACAGGGGCGAAAACGAAAAACTGTTTTTT. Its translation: CASSAYRGENEKLFF.

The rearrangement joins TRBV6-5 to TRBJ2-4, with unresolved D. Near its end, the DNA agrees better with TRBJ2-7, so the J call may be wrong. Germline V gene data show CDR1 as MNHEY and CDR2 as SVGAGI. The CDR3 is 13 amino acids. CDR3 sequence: CASSYEHSYEQYF. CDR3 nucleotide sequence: TGTGCCAGCAGTTACGAACATTCCTACGAGCAGTACTTC.

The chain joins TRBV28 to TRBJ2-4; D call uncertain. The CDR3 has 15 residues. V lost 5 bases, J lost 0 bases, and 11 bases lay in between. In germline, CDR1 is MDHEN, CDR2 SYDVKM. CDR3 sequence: CASSRFALAKNIQYF. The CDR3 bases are TGTGCCAGCAGTCGGTTTGCGTTAGCCAAAAACATTCAGTACTTC.

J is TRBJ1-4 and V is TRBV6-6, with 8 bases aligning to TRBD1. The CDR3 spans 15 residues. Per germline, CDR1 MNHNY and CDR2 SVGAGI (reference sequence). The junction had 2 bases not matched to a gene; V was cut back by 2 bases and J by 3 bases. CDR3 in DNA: TGTGCCAGCAGTTACGACAGGGGTGCTAATGAAAAACTGTTTTTT. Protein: CASSYDRGANEKLFF.

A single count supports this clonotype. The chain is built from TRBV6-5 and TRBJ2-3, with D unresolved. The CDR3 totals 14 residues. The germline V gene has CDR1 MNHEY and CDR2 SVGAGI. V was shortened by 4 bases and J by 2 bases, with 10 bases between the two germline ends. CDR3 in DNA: TGTGCCAGCAGTTGGGTCAGAAACACAGATACGCAGTATTTT. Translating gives CASSWVRNTDTQYF.

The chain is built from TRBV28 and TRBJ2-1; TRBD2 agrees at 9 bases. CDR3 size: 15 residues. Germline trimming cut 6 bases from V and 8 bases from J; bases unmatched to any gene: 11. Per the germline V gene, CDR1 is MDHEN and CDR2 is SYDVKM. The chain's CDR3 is CASSPGGSGSHEQFF. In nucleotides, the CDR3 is TGTGCCAGCAGCCCTGGGGGTAGCGGGAGCCATGAGCAGTTCTTC. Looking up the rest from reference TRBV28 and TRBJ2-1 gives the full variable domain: DVKVTQSSRYLVKRTGEKVFLECVQDMDHENMFWYRQDPGLGLRLIYFSYDVKMKEKGDIPEGYSVSREKKERFSLILESASTNQTSMYLCASSPGGSGSHEQFFGPGTRLTVL.

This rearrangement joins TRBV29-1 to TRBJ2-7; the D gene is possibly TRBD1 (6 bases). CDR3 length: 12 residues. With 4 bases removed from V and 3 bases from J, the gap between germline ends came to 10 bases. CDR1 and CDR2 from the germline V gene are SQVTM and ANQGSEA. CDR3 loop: CSVGGQVYEQYF. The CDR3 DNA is TGCAGCGTTGGGGGGCAGGTCTACGAGCAGTACTTC.

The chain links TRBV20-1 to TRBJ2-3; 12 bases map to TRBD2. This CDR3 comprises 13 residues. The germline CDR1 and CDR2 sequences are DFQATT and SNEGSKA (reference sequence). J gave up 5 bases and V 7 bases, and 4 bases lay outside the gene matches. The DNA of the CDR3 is TGCAGTGTTACGACTAGCGGGGGAGATACGCAGTATTTT. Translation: CSVTTSGGDTQYF.

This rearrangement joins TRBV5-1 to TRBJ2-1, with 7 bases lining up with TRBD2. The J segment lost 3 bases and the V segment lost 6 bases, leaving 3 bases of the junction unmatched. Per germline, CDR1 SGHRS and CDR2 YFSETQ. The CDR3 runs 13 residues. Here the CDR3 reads CASTGGDYNEQFF. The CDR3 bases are TGCGCCAGCACTGGGGGGGACTACAATGAGCAGTTCTTC.

The CDR3 loop reads CASSPPLNTGELFF. The CDR3 coding sequence is TGTGCCAGCAGCCCCCCTCTGAACACCGGGGAGCTGTTTTTT. This chain uses TRBV11-2 with TRBJ2-2, with D hard to call. The germline V gene has CDR1 SGHAT and CDR2 FQNNGV. This CDR3 is 14 amino acids long. The V end lost 5 bases, the J end lost 1 base, and 8 bases lay between the germline ends.